The clone carrying this T cell receptor (beta chain) was seen at least ten times. cDNA molecules, individually, were tagged with unique molecular identifiers. TCRdb re-analysed the 5' RACE reads in MiXCR, keeping a single row per CDR3 protein. The table lists under 70,000 distinct CDR3 sequences, approximately 13% of them singletons, with roughly 10% in the top ten. The sample comes from a study of early T cells in non-severe SARS-CoV-2 infection. V was pared by 3 bases and J by 5 bases, with 5 bases of the junction left unmatched. The CDR3 spans 14 residues. Looked up from germline, CDR1 is SGHAT and CDR2 is FQNNGV.

This receptor was identified in an adult who was a healthcare worker with PCR-confirmed SARS-CoV-2 infection or an uninfected control (not recorded which). V gene TRBV11-2 combines with J gene TRBJ2-7, with 9 nucleotides matching TRBD1. The sample in question was whole blood, obtained at baseline. The CDR3 sequence is CASSLGQGRNEQYF. The CDR3 DNA reads as TGTGCCAGCAGCTTGGGACAGGGTAGAAACGAGCAGTACTTC.